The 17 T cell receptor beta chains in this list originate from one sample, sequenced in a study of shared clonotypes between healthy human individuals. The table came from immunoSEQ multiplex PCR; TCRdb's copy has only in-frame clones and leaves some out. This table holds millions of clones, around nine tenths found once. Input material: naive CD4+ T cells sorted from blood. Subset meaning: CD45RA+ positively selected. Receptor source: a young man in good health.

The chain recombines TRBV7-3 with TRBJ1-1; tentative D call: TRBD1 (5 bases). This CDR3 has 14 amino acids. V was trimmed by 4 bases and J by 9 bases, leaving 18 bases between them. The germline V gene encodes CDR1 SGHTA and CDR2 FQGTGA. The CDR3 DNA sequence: TGTGCCAGCAGCTATGGGGGAGGCAACCGAAAAGCTTTCTTT. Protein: CASSYGGGNRKAFF.

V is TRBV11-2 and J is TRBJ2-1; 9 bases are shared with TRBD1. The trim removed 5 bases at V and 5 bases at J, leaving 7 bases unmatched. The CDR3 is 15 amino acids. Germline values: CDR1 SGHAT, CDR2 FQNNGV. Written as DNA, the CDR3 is TGTGCCAGCAGCCCACAGGGGGCCCCCCACAATGAGCAGTTCTTC. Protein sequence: CASSPQGAPHNEQFF.

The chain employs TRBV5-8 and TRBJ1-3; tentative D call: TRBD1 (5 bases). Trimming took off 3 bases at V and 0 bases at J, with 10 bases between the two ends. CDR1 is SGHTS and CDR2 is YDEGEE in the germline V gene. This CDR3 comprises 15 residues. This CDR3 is CASSSGLSSGNTIYF. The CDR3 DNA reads TGTGCCAGCAGCTCAGGGCTTAGCTCTGGAAACACCATATATTTT.

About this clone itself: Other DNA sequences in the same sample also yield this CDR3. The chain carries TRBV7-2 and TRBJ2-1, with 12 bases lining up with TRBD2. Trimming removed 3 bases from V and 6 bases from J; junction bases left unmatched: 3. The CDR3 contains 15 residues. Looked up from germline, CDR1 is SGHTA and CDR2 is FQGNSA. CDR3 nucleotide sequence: TGTGCCAGCAGCTTGAGACTAGCGGGAGCCAATGAGCAGTTCTTC. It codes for CASSLRLAGANEQFF.

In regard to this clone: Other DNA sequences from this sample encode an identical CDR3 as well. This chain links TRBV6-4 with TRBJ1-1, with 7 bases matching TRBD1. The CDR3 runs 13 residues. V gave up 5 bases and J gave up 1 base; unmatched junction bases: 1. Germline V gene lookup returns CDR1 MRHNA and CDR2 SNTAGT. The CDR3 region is CASSRTGNTEAFF. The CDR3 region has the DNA TGTGCCAGCAGTCGGACAGGGAACACTGAAGCTTTCTTT.

DNA of the CDR3: TGTGCCAGCAGCCCCCGGAGAGCTAGCGGGGCCCCCCTCCAAGAGACCCAGTACTTC. Its translation: CASSPRRASGAPLQETQYF. The V call is TRBV7-2, the J call TRBJ2-5; TRBD2 aligns across 9 bases. This CDR3 contains 19 residues. The V gene's germline CDR1 is SGHTA and CDR2 FQGNSA. Trimming removed 5 bases from V and 1 base from J; junction bases left unmatched: 17.

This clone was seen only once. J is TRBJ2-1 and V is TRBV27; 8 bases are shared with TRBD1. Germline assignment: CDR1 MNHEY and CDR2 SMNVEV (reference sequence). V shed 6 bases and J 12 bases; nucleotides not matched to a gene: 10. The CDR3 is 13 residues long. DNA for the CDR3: TGTGCCAGCAGCTCTCAGGGGGCCGGGGGGCAGTTCTTC. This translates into CASSSQGAGGQFF.

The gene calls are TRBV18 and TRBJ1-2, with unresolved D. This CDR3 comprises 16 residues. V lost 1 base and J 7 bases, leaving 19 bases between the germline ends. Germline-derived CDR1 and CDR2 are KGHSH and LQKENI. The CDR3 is CASSPRAEPIERGYTF. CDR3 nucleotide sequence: TGTGCCAGCTCACCACGGGCAGAACCCATAGAGCGTGGCTACACCTTC.

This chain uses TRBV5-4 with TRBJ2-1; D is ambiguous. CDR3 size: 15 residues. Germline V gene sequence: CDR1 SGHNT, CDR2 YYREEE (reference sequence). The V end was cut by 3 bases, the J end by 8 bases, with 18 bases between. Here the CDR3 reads CASSSSQTVTYEQFF. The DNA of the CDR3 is TGTGCCAGCAGCTCCAGCCAGACGGTGACTTATGAGCAGTTCTTC.

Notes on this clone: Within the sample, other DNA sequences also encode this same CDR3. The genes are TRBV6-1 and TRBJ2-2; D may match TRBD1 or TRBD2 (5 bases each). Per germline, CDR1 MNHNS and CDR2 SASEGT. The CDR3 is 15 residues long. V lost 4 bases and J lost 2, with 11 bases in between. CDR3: CASSGQGANTGELFF. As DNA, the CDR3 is TGTGCCAGCAGTGGGCAGGGAGCCAACACCGGGGAGCTGTTTTTT.

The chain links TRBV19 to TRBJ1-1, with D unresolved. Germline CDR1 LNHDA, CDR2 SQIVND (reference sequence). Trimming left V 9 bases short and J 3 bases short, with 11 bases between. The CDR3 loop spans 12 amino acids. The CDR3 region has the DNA TGTGCCAGCGGCGCGGCTTACACTGAAGCTTTCTTT. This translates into CASGAAYTEAFF. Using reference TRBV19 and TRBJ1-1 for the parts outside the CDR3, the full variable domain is DGGITQSPKYLFRKEGQNVTLSCEQNLNHDAMYWYRQDPGQGLRLIYYSQIVNDFQKGDIAEGYSVSREKKESFPLTVTSAQKNPTAFYLCASGAAYTEAFFGQGTRLTVV.

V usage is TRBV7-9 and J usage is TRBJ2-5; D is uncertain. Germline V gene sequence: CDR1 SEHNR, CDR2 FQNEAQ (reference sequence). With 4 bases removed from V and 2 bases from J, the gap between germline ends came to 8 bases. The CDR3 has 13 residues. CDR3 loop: CASSSEGQETQYF. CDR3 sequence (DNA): TGTGCCAGCAGCTCGGAAGGGCAAGAGACCCAGTACTTC.

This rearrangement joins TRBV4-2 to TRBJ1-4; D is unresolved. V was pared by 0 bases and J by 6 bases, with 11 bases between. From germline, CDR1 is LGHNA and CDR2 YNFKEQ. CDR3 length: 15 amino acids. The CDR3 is CASSQDPGPDEKLFF. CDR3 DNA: TGTGCCAGCAGCCAAGATCCCGGGCCTGATGAAAAACTGTTTTTT.

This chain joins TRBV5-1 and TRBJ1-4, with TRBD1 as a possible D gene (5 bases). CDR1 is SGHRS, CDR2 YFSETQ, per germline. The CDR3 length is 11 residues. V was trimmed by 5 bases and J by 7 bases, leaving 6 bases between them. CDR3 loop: CASRRGEKLFF. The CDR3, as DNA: TGCGCCAGCAGAAGGGGTGAAAAACTGTTTTTT.

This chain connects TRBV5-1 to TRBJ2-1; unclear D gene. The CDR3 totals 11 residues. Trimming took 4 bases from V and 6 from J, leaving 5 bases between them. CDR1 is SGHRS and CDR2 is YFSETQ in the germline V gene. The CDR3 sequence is CASSHRNEQFF. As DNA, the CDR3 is TGCGCCAGCAGCCACCGCAATGAGCAGTTCTTC.

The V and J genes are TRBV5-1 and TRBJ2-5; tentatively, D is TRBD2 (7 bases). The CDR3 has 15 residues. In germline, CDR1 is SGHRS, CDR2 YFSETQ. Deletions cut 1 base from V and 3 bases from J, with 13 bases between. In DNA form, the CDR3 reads TGCGCCAGCAGCTTGCAACCGGGGGGCGAAGAGACCCAGTACTTC. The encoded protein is CASSLQPGGEETQYF.

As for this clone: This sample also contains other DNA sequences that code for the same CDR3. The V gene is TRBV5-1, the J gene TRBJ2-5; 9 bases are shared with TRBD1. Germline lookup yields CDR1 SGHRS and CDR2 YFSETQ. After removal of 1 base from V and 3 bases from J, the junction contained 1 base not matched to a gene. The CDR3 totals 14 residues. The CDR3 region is CASSLRTGEETQYF. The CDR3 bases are TGCGCCAGCAGCTTGAGGACAGGGGAAGAGACCCAGTACTTC. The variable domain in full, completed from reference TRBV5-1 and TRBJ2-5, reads KAGVTQTPRYLIKTRGQQVTLSCSPISGHRSVSWYQQTPGQGLQFLFEYFSETQRNKGNFPGRFSGRQFSNSRSEMNVSTLELGDSALYLCASSLRTGEETQYFGPGTRLLVL.